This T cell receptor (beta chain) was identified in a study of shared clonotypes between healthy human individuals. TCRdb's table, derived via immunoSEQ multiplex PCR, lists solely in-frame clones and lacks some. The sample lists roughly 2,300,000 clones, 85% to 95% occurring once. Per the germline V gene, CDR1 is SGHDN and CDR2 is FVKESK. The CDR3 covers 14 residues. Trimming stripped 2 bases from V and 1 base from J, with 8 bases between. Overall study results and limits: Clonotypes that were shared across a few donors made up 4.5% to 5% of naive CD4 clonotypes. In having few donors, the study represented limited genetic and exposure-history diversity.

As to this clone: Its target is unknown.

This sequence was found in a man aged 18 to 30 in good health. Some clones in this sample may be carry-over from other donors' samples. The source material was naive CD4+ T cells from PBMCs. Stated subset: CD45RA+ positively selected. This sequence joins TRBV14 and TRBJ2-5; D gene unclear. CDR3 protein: CASSQKMFQETQYF. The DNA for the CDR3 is TGTGCCAGCAGCCAAAAGATGTTCCAAGAGACCCAGTACTTC.